The clone carrying this T cell receptor beta chain was seen more than once but under ten times. Its antigen is not identified. The sample comes from a study of cytomegalovirus exposure and HLA in healthy donors. Whole-study results and caveats: Several of the most significant clusters were apparently associated with common viral pathogens in a later analysis. Previously analyzed data showed that most TCR beta V segments were productive at a frequency of about 87% or about 30%. Accounts indicate the classifier identified cytomegalovirus status with strong specificity and sensitivity. Some V segments, TRBV6-2 and TRBV6-3 among them, were indistinguishable and were therefore excluded.

Germline V gene lookup returns CDR1 MNHEY and CDR2 SMNVEV (reference sequence). V was shortened by 3 bases and J by 8 bases, with 10 bases between the two germline ends. The CDR3 runs 13 residues. Amplification used 60 Vbeta primers and 13 Jbeta primers. Only in-frame clones appear in the TCRdb table, and some are missing; sequencing was by immunoSEQ multiplex PCR. The repertoire holds some 120,000 clones, with 9% to 10% as singletons. The TCR originated in a man in his thirties or forties in good health and CMV-seronegative. This chain links TRBV27 with TRBJ1-4, with D uncertain. The specimen sequenced was PBMCs. In DNA, the CDR3 is TGTGCCAGCAGTTTTTTGGGAGGGGAAAAACTGTTTTTT. It specifies CASSFLGGEKLFF.